Sequencing of this T cell receptor beta chain was carried out in a study of cytomegalovirus exposure and HLA in healthy donors. Findings and caveats of the study: Cytomegalovirus association was assigned to approximately 180 TCR beta chains. In a later analysis, HLA-C alleles had the fewest associated TCRs, DRB1 alleles the most.

This clone was recorded once. As yet, its antigen is unknown. With 2 bases removed from V and 2 bases from J, the gap between germline ends came to 6 bases. Germline CDR1 reads LGHNA; CDR2 reads YNFKEQ. The CDR3 length is 13 residues. 13 Jbeta primers and 60 Vbeta primers were used for the PCR. Sequencing was performed with immunoSEQ multiplex PCR; in TCRdb, only in-frame clones are kept and a portion is missing. Among fewer than 130,000 clones listed, over 60% were seen once. This chain uses TRBV4-2 with TRBJ2-5; tentative D call: TRBD2 (5 bases). The material sequenced was PBMCs. The TCR sequence derives from a woman in her 30s in good health and CMV-seronegative. The CDR3 protein is CASSQPGQETQYF. CDR3 coding DNA: TGTGCCAGCAGCCAACCGGGACAAGAGACCCAGTACTTC.